These 32 T cell receptor beta chains came from one sample sequenced in a study of blood T cell repertoires in COVID-19. The method was immunoSEQ multiplex PCR; TCRdb's version includes in-frame clones alone and lacks a portion of them. Altogether more than 300,000 clones are present, around 92% being singletons, with the ten largest covering roughly 1.9%. Material: peripheral blood. Receptor source: a woman younger than 45 with COVID-19, enrolled during active disease.

This chain connects TRBV9 to TRBJ2-3; 7 nucleotides match TRBD2. The CDR3 length is 13 residues. Germline V gene lookup returns CDR1 SGDLS and CDR2 YYNGEE. With 4 bases clipped from V and 6 bases from J, the junction kept 5 bases outside the gene matches. The CDR3 DNA reads TGTGCCAGCAGCCTTTCCGGGGGGGATACGCAGTATTTT. It encodes CASSLSGGDTQYF.

A single count supports this clone. J is TRBJ1-2 and V is TRBV19; the match to TRBD1 covers 9 bases. CDR1 and CDR2 (germline): LNHDA, SQIVND (reference sequence). The V gene end was trimmed by 5 bases and the J gene end by 7 bases; junction bases not matched to a gene: 11. The CDR3 extends over 15 amino acids. The CDR3 spells CASSSRDREVSGYTF. The CDR3 DNA sequence: TGTGCCAGTAGTTCCCGGGACAGGGAAGTGAGTGGCTACACCTTC.

The rearrangement uses TRBV21-1 and TRBJ1-5; the D call of TRBD1 is as the table states it, not checked on the DNA. TRBV21-1 is classified as a pseudogene. The CDR3 consists of 16 residues. This chain's CDR3 is CASKPPPTDSNQPQHF. The CDR3 coding sequence is TGTGCCAGCAAACCACCCCCGACAGATAGCAATCAGCCCCAGCATTTT.

The chain is built from TRBV3-1 (or the pseudogene TRBV3-2) and TRBJ1-5, with TRBD1 matching 11 bases. The CDR3 sequence is 18 residues long. Unmatched junction bases numbered 7, after V lost 1 base and J lost 2 bases. Germline CDR1 and CDR2: LGHDT and YNNKEL (reference sequence). CDR3 sequence reads: CASSQAGGQGAGNQPQHF. DNA of the CDR3: TGTGCCAGCAGCCAAGCCGGAGGACAGGGGGCCGGCAATCAGCCCCAGCATTTT.

The chain employs TRBV5-6 and TRBJ2-5, with 7 bases matching TRBD2. After removal of 5 bases from V and 1 base from J, the junction contained 8 bases not matched to a gene. The CDR3 runs 15 residues. In germline, CDR1 is SGHDT, CDR2 YYEEEE. The CDR3 protein is CASRDGTIGQETQYF. The CDR3 nucleotides are TGTGCCAGCAGGGACGGGACTATTGGCCAAGAGACCCAGTACTTC.

This sequence joins TRBV10-3 and TRBJ2-3; possible D gene TRBD2, 5 bases. V was clipped by 11 bases and J by 2 bases, with 17 bases between them. Per germline, CDR1 ENHRY and CDR2 SYGVKD. The CDR3 has 14 residues. The CDR3 reads CASASGRSTDTQYF. The CDR3 coding sequence is TGTGCCTCCGCGAGCGGCCGGTCCACAGATACGCAGTATTTT.

This clone was seen a single time. This chain connects TRBV10-3 to TRBJ1-4; D not certain. Between the trimmed V and J ends, which lost 2 bases and 3 bases, there was a span of 7 bases. This CDR3 spans 14 amino acids. The V gene's germline CDR1 is ENHRY and CDR2 SYGVKD. This CDR3 is CAISEGGSNEKLFF. The CDR3 DNA sequence: TGTGCCATCAGTGAGGGAGGGTCTAATGAAAAACTGTTTTTT.

The J gene is TRBJ1-5, the V gene TRBV19; TRBD1 agrees at 11 bases. The CDR3 consists of 16 residues. Trimming removed 5 bases from V and 5 bases from J; junction bases left unmatched: 8. Per the germline V gene, CDR1 is LNHDA and CDR2 is SQIVND (reference sequence). CDR3 bases: TGTGCCAGTAGTCCGGACGGGACAGGGGGTTATCAGCCCCAGCATTTT. This gives the protein CASSPDGTGGYQPQHF. The full variable domain, in which reference TRBV19 and TRBJ1-5 provide the parts outside the CDR3, is DGGITQSPKYLFRKEGQNVTLSCEQNLNHDAMYWYRQDPGQGLRLIYYSQIVNDFQKGDIAEGYSVSREKKESFPLTVTSAQKNPTAFYLCASSPDGTGGYQPQHFGDGTRLSIL.

The J gene is TRBJ2-7, the V gene TRBV6-5, with 8 bases lining up with TRBD1. This CDR3 has 15 amino acids. Germline lookup yields CDR1 MNHEY and CDR2 SVGAGI. The V segment lost 6 bases and the J segment 2 bases; nucleotides outside the gene matches: 9. CDR3 residues: CASSSAGTGAYEQYF. The CDR3 nucleotides read TGTGCCAGCAGCTCCGCAGGGACAGGTGCCTACGAGCAGTACTTC.

The J gene is TRBJ2-7, the V gene TRBV28; 7 bases are shared with TRBD1. Germline CDR1 and CDR2: MDHEN and SYDVKM. Germline trimming cut 4 bases from V and 2 bases from J; bases unmatched to any gene: 5. The CDR3 contains 14 residues. The CDR3 is CASSSTGKTYEQYV. The CDR3 DNA reads TGTGCCAGCAGTTCGACAGGGAAGACCTACGAGCAGTACGTC.

This chain connects TRBV2 to TRBJ1-6; D is ambiguous. V was pared by 7 bases and J by 5 bases, with 9 bases between. CDR1 is SNHLY, CDR2 FYNNEI, per germline. The CDR3 is 13 amino acids. The CDR3: CASTDRNNSPLHF. In nucleotides, the CDR3 is TGTGCCAGCACCGATAGAAATAATTCACCCCTCCACTTT.

The chain uses TRBV18 and TRBJ2-1, with 9 positions matching TRBD1. This CDR3 comprises 13 residues. Unmatched junction bases numbered 4, after V lost 7 bases and J lost 6 bases. Germline values: CDR1 KGHSH, CDR2 LQKENI. The CDR3 spells CASFPGQGNEQFF. In DNA, the CDR3 is TGTGCCAGCTTCCCGGGACAGGGCAATGAGCAGTTCTTC.

This chain links TRBV7-6 with TRBJ1-3; D unclear. This CDR3 has 15 amino acids. CDR1 SGHVS and CDR2 FNYEAQ come from the germline V gene. Trimming shortened V by 4 bases and J by 2 bases, and 12 bases separated the two germline ends. This chain's CDR3 is CASSSFRSAGNTIYF. CDR3 coding DNA: TGTGCCAGCAGCTCCTTCAGGTCGGCTGGAAACACCATATATTTT.

The chain employs TRBV10-3 and TRBJ1-2, with 8 bases matching TRBD1. J lost 6 bases, V lost 4 bases, and 7 bases had no gene match. Germline loops: CDR1 ENHRY, CDR2 SYGVKD. This CDR3 has 14 residues. For the CDR3, the DNA is TGTGCCATCAGTGTGGACAGGGTAGTCAATGGCTACACCTTC. This gives the protein CAISVDRVVNGYTF.

This rearrangement joins TRBV7-9 to TRBJ2-3; TRBD2 aligns across 9 bases. The length of the CDR3 is 15 residues. V lost 4 bases and J lost 5; bases outside the gene matches: 7. CDR1 is SEHNR, CDR2 FQNEAQ, per germline (reference sequence). Here the CDR3 DNA reads TGTGCCAGCAGCTCCCTAGCGGGGCCGCTAGATACGCAGTATTTT. It specifies CASSSLAGPLDTQYF.

V usage is TRBV18 and J usage is TRBJ2-1; 12 nucleotides match TRBD2. The ends lost 2 bases at V and 2 bases at J; junction bases unmatched: 10. CDR1 is KGHSH, CDR2 LQKENI, per germline. CDR3 length: 19 residues. The CDR3 protein is CASSPYGLAGTGAYNEQFF. The CDR3 nucleotides read TGTGCCAGCTCACCATACGGACTAGCGGGGACGGGGGCCTACAATGAGCAGTTCTTC.

V and J are TRBV5-1 and TRBJ1-6; 7 positions match TRBD1. In germline, CDR1 is SGHRS, CDR2 YFSETQ. V lost 6 bases and J lost 9; bases outside the gene matches: 6. The CDR3 has 13 amino acids. The CDR3 is CASKDRKISPLHF. Written as DNA, the CDR3 is TGCGCCAGCAAGGACAGGAAAATTTCACCCCTCCACTTT. Full variable domain (missing parts from reference TRBV5-1 and TRBJ1-6): KAGVTQTPRYLIKTRGQQVTLSCSPISGHRSVSWYQQTPGQGLQFLFEYFSETQRNKGNFPGRFSGRQFSNSRSEMNVSTLELGDSALYLCASKDRKISPLHFGNGTRLTVT.

The chain uses TRBV18 and TRBJ2-6; D may be TRBD1 (5 bases). Trimming removed 1 base at V and 0 bases at J, with 16 bases between. Germline V gene lookup returns CDR1 KGHSH and CDR2 LQKENI. The CDR3 contains 19 residues. The CDR3 reads CASSPRLAAGPSGANVLTF. The CDR3 nucleotides are TGTGCCAGCTCACCACGGTTGGCTGCAGGGCCCTCTGGGGCCAACGTCCTGACTTTC.

This chain uses TRBV18 with TRBJ2-1; the D is unclear. Germline loops: CDR1 KGHSH, CDR2 LQKENI. This CDR3 is 13 amino acids long. The ends were cut back, 4 bases at V and 4 bases at J, with 8 bases in the middle. The CDR3 region has the DNA TGTGCCAGCTCACAAACAGAATACAATGAGCAGTTCTTC. Residues: CASSQTEYNEQFF.

V usage is TRBV11-2 and J usage is TRBJ1-3; D not certain. Germline loops: CDR1 SGHAT, CDR2 FQNNGV. The CDR3 is 15 residues long. V was clipped by 2 bases and J by 0 bases, with 8 bases between them. The CDR3 is CASSLRGSSGNTIYF. The CDR3 bases are TGTGCCAGCAGCTTAAGAGGGAGCTCTGGAAACACCATATATTTT.

A few counts support this clone. The rearrangement uses TRBV27 and TRBJ2-5, with D tentatively TRBD2 (5 bases). Per germline, CDR1 MNHEY and CDR2 SMNVEV (reference sequence). This CDR3 is built from 14 residues. Trimming took off 5 bases at V and 2 bases at J, with 12 bases between the two ends. CDR3 DNA: TGTGCCAGCAGTCCCCTGACTAATCAAGAGACCCAGTACTTC. This encodes CASSPLTNQETQYF.

This chain joins TRBV7-9 and TRBJ2-3; D is undetermined. Germline lookup yields CDR1 SEHNR and CDR2 FQNEAQ (reference sequence). CDR3 length equals 14 residues. With 5 bases removed from V and 4 bases from J, the gap between germline ends came to 13 bases. CDR3 bases: TGTGCCAGCAGCCCCCTAGGCGGTGCAGATACGCAGTATTTT. Translated, it gives CASSPLGGADTQYF. Looking up the rest from reference TRBV7-9 and TRBJ2-3 gives the full variable domain: DTGVSQNPRHKITKRGQNVTFRCDPISEHNRLYWYRQTLGQGPEFLTYFQNEAQLEKSRLLSDRFSAERPKGSFSTLEIQRTEQGDSAMYLCASSPLGGADTQYFGPGTRLTVL.

The chain recombines TRBV2 with TRBJ1-2, with D tentatively TRBD1 (6 bases). The CDR3 extends over 13 amino acids. Germline CDR1 SNHLY, CDR2 FYNNEI. Trimming cost V 6 bases and J 6 bases, with 14 bases left between them. The CDR3 reads CASRRGQSDGYTF. CDR3 nucleotide sequence: TGTGCCAGCAGACGCGGACAGTCTGATGGCTACACCTTC.

The rearrangement joins TRBV5-1 to TRBJ2-1; TRBD2 agrees at 13 bases. The CDR3 is 14 amino acids. Per germline, CDR1 SGHRS and CDR2 YFSETQ. Trimming at V came to 4 bases and at J to 12 bases, leaving 7 bases not matched to a gene. The chain's CDR3 is CASSPGTSGMGQFF. CDR3 sequence (DNA): TGCGCCAGCAGCCCGGGGACTAGCGGGATGGGGCAGTTCTTC.

The chain combines TRBV19 with TRBJ1-2; 7 nucleotides match TRBD1. Trimming took 4 bases from V and 4 from J; bases not matched to a gene: 6. The CDR3 loop spans 14 amino acids. Germline CDR1 LNHDA, CDR2 SQIVND (reference sequence). CDR3 in amino acids: CASSNKTGTYGYTF. CDR3 sequence (DNA): TGTGCCAGTAGTAATAAGACAGGGACCTATGGCTACACCTTC.

The V call is TRBV5-6, the J call TRBJ1-6; 7 bases map to TRBD1. Germline trimming cut 6 bases from V and 9 bases from J; bases unmatched to any gene: 6. Germline-derived CDR1 and CDR2 are SGHDT and YYEEEE. The CDR3 runs to 13 residues. The CDR3 DNA follows: TGTGCCAGCACCCCGGGACAGCGTTCACCCCTCCACTTT. It encodes CASTPGQRSPLHF.

This clone has only one observation. The V call is TRBV18, the J call TRBJ1-4, with TRBD1 matching 8 bases. CDR1 and CDR2 from the germline V gene are KGHSH and LQKENI. With V trimmed by 3 bases and J by 0 bases, 6 bases remained unmatched. The CDR3 consists of 17 residues. The CDR3 reads CASSPRGQGPTNEKLFF. The CDR3 DNA reads TGTGCCAGCTCACCCAGAGGACAGGGTCCAACTAATGAAAAACTGTTTTTT.

The gene calls are TRBV19 and TRBJ1-5; 10 bases fit TRBD1. Germline trimming cut 8 bases from V and 2 bases from J; bases unmatched to any gene: 3. This CDR3 has 14 residues. Germline V gives CDR1 LNHDA, CDR2 SQIVND (reference sequence). The CDR3 DNA sequence: TGTGCCAGTCAGACAGGGGGCGGCAATCAGCCCCAGCATTTT. This codes for CASQTGGGNQPQHF.

This chain joins TRBV6-5 and TRBJ1-2; 8 bases map to TRBD1. The germline V gene has CDR1 MNHEY and CDR2 SVGAGI. This CDR3 comprises 13 residues. With 4 bases clipped from V and 12 bases from J, the junction kept 10 bases outside the gene matches. CDR3 in DNA: TGTGCCAGCAGTTCCGGACAGGGTAGCCCCCACACCTTC. Translation: CASSSGQGSPHTF.

Comments on this clone: Distinct nucleotide sequences in the sample also encode this CDR3. This chain uses TRBV9 with TRBJ1-2; D remains unclear. The germline V gene encodes CDR1 SGDLS and CDR2 YYNGEE. CDR3 length equals 13 residues. V was clipped by 3 bases and J by 4 bases, with 10 bases between them. The CDR3 reads CASSDGELYGYTF. CDR3 DNA sequence: TGTGCCAGCAGCGATGGGGAGCTCTATGGCTACACCTTC.

This rearrangement joins TRBV7-9 to TRBJ1-1, with TRBD1 matching over 10 bases. Germline V lookup: CDR1 SEHNR, CDR2 FQNEAQ (reference sequence). The J segment lost 3 bases and the V segment lost 6 bases, leaving 10 bases of the junction unmatched. The CDR3 is 16 amino acids. Here the CDR3 reads CASSRQTGGWYTEAFF. CDR3 coding DNA: TGTGCCAGCAGTCGGCAGACAGGGGGCTGGTACACTGAAGCTTTCTTT.

The chain uses TRBV7-9 and TRBJ1-2; possible D gene TRBD1, 5 bases. Germline CDR1 reads SEHNR; CDR2 reads FQNEAQ (reference sequence). Deletions cut 3 bases from V and 3 bases from J, with 11 bases between. The CDR3 sequence is 14 residues long. CDR3: CASSFDRLYYGYTF. CDR3 DNA sequence: TGTGCCAGCAGCTTCGACAGACTGTACTATGGCTACACCTTC. Full variable domain (remainder filled in from reference TRBV7-9 and TRBJ1-2): DTGVSQNPRHKITKRGQNVTFRCDPISEHNRLYWYRQTLGQGPEFLTYFQNEAQLEKSRLLSDRFSAERPKGSFSTLEIQRTEQGDSAMYLCASSFDRLYYGYTFGSGTRLTVV.